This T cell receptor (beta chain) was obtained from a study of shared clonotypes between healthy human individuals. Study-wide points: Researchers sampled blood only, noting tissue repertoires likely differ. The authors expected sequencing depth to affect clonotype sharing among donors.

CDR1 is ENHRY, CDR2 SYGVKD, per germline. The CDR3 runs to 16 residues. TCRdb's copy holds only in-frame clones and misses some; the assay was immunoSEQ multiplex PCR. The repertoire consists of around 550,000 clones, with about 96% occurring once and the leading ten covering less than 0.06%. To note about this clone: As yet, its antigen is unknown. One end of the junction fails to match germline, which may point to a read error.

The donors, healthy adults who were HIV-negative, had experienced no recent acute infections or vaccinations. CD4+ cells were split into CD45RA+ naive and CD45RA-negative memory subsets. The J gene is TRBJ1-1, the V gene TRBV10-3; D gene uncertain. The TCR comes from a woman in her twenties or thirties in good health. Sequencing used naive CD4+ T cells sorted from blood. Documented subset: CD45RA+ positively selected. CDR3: CAISEWTARPNSEAFF. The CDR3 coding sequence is TGTGCCATCAGTGAGTGGACCGCTCGGCCCAACAGTGAAGCTTTCTTT.